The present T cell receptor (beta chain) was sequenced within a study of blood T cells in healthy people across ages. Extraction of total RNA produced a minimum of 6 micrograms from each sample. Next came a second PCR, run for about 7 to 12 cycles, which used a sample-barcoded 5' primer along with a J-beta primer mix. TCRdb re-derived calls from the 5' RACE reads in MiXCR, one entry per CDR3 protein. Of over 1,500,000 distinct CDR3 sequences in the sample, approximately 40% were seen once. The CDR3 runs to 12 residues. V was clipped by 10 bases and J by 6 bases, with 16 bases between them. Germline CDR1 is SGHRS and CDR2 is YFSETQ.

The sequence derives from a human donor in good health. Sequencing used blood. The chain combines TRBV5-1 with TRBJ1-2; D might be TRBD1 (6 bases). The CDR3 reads CAPNRARDGYTF. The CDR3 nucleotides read TGCGCCCCTAACAGGGCCCGGGATGGCTACACCTTC.